The 3 T cell receptor beta chains below come from one sample, sequenced in a study of T-cell reconstitution after alpha-beta-depleted transplantation in children. Library preparation (for TCRbeta) was performed with unique molecular identifiers. TCRdb itself ran the PCR reads through MiXCR, one entry per CDR3 protein. The sample holds approximately 400,000 distinct CDR3 sequences, 15% to 20% seen once. The sample here was PBMCs, mostly from graft donor cells, taken 360 days after TCRalphabeta/CD19-depleted stem cell transplant. The receptors originated from a boy under three years old who had a stem cell transplant for Wiskott-Aldrich syndrome, so the T cells may come from the graft donor.

Only a few counts were recorded for this clonotype. The rearrangement links TRBV10-3 to TRBJ2-1; TRBD1 matches 9 bases. Germline V gives CDR1 ENHRY, CDR2 SYGVKD. The CDR3 runs to 13 residues. J lost 7 bases, V lost 5 bases, and 3 bases had no gene match. The CDR3 nucleotides read TGTGCCATCAGTCGGGGACAGGGAAATGAGCAGTTCTTC. It encodes CAISRGQGNEQFF.

On this clonotype itself: Because the CDR3 is missing its conserved closing phenylalanine or tryptophan, this is likely a read error. V usage is TRBV2 and J usage is TRBJ2-3; D is unclear. CDR1 is SNHLY, CDR2 FYNNEI, per germline. This CDR3 region has 16 residues. The CDR3: CTSSRVPLSLTETQYL. The CDR3 nucleotides read TGTACCAGCAGCCGTGTGCCCCTTAGCCTCACAGAAACGCAGTATTTA.

The V call is TRBV12-3 or TRBV12-4, the J call TRBJ2-1; 10 bases fit TRBD2. The CDR3 extends over 15 amino acids. The V and J ends lost 4 bases and 4 bases, in that order; junction bases with no gene match: 4. CDR3 protein: CASSSPGLAYNEQFF. The DNA of the CDR3 is TGTGCCAGCAGTTCGCCGGGACTAGCGTACAATGAGCAGTTCTTC.